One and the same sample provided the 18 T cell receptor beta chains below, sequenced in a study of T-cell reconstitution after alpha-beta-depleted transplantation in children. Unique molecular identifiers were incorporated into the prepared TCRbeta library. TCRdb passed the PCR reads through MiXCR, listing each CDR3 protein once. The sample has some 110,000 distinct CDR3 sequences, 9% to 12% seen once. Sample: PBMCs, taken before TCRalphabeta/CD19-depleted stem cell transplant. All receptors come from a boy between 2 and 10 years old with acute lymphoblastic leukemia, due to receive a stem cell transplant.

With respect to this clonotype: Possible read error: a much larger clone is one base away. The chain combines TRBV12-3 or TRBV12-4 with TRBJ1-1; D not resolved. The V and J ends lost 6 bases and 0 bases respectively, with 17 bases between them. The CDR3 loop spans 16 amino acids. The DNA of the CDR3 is TGTGCCAGCAGGTTAAGGTTTAGTTTCATGAACACTGAAGCTTTCTTT. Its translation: CASRLRFSFMNTEAFF.

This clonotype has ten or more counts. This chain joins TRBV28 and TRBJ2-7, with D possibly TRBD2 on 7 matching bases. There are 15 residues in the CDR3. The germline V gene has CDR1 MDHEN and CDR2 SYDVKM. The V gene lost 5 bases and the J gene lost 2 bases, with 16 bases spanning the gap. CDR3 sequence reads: CASSPLGRGAYEQYF. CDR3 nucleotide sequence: TGTGCCAGCAGTCCCTTGGGGAGGGGGGCCTACGAGCAGTACTTC.

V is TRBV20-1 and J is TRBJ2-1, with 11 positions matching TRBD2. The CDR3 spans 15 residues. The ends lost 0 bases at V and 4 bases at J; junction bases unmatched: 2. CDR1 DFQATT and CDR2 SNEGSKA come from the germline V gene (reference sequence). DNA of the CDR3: TGCAGTGCTAGAGAGGGACTAGCGGTTTACAATGAGCAGTTCTTC. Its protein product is CSAREGLAVYNEQFF.

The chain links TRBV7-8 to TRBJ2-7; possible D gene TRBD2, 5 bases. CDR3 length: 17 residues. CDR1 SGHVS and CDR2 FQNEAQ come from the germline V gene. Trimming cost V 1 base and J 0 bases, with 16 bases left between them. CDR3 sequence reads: CASSLVPGISSSYEQYF. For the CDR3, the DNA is TGTGCCAGCAGCTTAGTACCGGGGATCTCCAGCTCCTACGAGCAGTACTTC.

The CDR3, as DNA: TGTGCCAGCAGTTTATTAAATCCCTTGGGACAGGGGTACTATGGCTACACCTTC. It translates to CASSLLNPLGQGYYGYTF. V is TRBV28 and J is TRBJ1-2; TRBD1 matches at 10 bases. V lost 1 base and J lost 3; bases outside the gene matches: 11. The CDR3 contains 18 residues. Germline loops: CDR1 MDHEN, CDR2 SYDVKM.

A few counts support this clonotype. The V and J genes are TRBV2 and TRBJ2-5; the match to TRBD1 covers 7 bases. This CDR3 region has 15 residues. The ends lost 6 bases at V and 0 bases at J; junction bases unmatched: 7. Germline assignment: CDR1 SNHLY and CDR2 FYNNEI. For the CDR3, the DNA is TGTGCCAGCAGGAAACAGGGGCTCAACCAAGAGACCCAGTACTTC. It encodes CASRKQGLNQETQYF.

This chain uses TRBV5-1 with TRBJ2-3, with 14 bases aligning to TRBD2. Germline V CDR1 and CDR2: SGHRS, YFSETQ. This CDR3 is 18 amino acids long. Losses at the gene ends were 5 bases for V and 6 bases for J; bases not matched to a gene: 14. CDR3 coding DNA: TGCGCCAGCAGTTACAACCCGGGACTAGCGGGAGATGGGGATACGCAGTATTTT. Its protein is CASSYNPGLAGDGDTQYF.

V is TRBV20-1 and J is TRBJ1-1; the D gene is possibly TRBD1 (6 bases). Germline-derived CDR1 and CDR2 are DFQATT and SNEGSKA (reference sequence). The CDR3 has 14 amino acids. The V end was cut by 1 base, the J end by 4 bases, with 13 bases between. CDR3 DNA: TGCAGTGCTAGAGGGTCGGGGGCGGGCACTGAAGCTTTCTTT. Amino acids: CSARGSGAGTEAFF.

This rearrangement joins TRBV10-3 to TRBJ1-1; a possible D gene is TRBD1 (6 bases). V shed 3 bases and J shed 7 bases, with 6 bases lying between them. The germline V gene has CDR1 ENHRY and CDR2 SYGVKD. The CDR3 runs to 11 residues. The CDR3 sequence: CAISDRGEAFF. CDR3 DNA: TGTGCCATCAGTGACAGGGGTGAAGCTTTCTTT.

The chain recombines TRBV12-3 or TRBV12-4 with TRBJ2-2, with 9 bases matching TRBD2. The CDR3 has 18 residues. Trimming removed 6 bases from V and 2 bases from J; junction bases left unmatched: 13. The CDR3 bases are TGTGCCAGCAGCCCGAGTAGCGGGAGAAAACGAAACACCGGGGAGCTGTTTTTT. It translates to CASSPSSGRKRNTGELFF.

The CDR3 loop reads CASSLVSSGSDTQYF. Here the CDR3 DNA reads TGCGCCAGCAGCTTGGTTTCTAGCGGGAGCGATACGCAGTATTTT. The chain couples TRBV5-1 to TRBJ2-3; TRBD2 matches at 10 bases. The CDR3 runs 15 residues. The V gene end was trimmed by 0 bases and the J gene end by 6 bases; junction bases not matched to a gene: 4. Looked up from germline, CDR1 is SGHRS and CDR2 is YFSETQ. The full variable domain, completed using reference TRBV5-1 and TRBJ2-3, is KAGVTQTPRYLIKTRGQQVTLSCSPISGHRSVSWYQQTPGQGLQFLFEYFSETQRNKGNFPGRFSGRQFSNSRSEMNVSTLELGDSALYLCASSLVSSGSDTQYFGPGTRLTVL.

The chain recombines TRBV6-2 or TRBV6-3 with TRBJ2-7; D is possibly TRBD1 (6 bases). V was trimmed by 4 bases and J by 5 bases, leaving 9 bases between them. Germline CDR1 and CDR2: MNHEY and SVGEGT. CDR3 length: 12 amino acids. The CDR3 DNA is TGTGCCAGCAGTTCCAGGGGAAACGAGCAGTACTTC. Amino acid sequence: CASSSRGNEQYF.

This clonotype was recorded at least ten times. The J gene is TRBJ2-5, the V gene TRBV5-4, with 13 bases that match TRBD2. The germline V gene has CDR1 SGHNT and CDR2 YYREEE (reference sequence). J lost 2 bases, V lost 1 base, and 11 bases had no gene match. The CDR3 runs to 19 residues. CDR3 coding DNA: TGTGCCAGCAGCTTGTCGGGAAGGACTAGCGGGAGTCAGCAAGAGACCCAGTACTTC. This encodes CASSLSGRTSGSQQETQYF.

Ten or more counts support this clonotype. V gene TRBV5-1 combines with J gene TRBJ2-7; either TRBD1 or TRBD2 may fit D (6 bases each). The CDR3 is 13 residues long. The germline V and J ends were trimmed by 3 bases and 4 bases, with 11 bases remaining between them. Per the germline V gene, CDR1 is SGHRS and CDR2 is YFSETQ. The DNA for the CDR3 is TGCGCCAGCAGCTCCGGGGGCCCATACGAGCAGTACTTC. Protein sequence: CASSSGGPYEQYF.

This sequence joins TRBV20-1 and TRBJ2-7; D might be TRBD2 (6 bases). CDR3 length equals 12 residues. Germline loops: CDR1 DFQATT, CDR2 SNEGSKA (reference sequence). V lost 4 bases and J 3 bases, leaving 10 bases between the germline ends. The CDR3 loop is CSATRTIYEQYF. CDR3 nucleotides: TGCAGTGCTACGCGGACTATCTACGAGCAGTACTTC.

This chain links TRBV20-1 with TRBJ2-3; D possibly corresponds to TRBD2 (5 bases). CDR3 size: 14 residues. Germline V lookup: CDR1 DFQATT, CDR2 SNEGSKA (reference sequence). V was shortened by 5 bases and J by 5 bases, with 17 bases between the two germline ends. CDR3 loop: CSASLGGRGDTQYF. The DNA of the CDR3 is TGCAGTGCTTCCCTTGGAGGCCGCGGAGATACGCAGTATTTT.

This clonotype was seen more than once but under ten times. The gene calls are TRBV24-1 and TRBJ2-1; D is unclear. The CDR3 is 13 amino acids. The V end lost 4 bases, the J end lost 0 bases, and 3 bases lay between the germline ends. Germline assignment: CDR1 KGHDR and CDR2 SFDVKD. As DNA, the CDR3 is TGTGCCACCAGTGAGGACTCCTACAATGAGCAGTTCTTC. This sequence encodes CATSEDSYNEQFF.

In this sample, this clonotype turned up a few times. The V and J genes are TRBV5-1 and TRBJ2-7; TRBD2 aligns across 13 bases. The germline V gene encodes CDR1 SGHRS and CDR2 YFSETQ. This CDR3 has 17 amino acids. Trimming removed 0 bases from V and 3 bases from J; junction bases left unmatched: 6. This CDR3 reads CASSLAGLAGVVYEQYF. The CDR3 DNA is TGCGCCAGCAGCTTGGCCGGACTAGCGGGAGTTGTCTACGAGCAGTACTTC.